This TCR beta chain was identified during a study of T cells in women clearing cervical HPV infection. Study at large: Case blood was drawn a median roughly 150 days after lesion detection. HLA type stays a possible confounder, typing being limited.

HPV was found by MY09/MY11 PCR and dot-blot genotyping. As for this clone: The antigen remains undetermined. The observed sequence ends 3 residues before the CDR3 terminus, with the missing tail filled in from the germline J gene.

Data came from immunoSEQ multiplex PCR; TCRdb stores just in-frame clones and leaves some out. This listing includes around 30,000 clones. Study results and limitations: Cases and controls were distinguished at AUC approximately 0.81 by richness and V genes.

CDR3 size: 18 residues. Germline V gene data show CDR1 as LNHDA and CDR2 as SQIVND (reference sequence). The sequenced material came from blood buffy coat. This TCR came from a woman aged 18-69 years with a cervical HPV16 infection that either progressed to CIN3+ or cleared (not recorded which). The J gene is TRBJ1-2, the V gene TRBV19; D unresolved. The sequenced CDR3 bases are TGTGCCAGTAGTATAGGAGCTAGCGGGAACCTCCTTAGGAATGAC. Translation: CASSIGASGNLLRND. The entire CDR3 sequence reads CASSIGASGNLLRNDYTF. The full variable domain, its missing parts supplied by reference TRBV19 and TRBJ1-2, is DGGITQSPKYLFRKEGQNVTLSCEQNLNHDAMYWYRQDPGQGLRLIYYSQIVNDFQKGDIAEGYSVSREKKESFPLTVTSAQKNPTAFYLCASSIGASGNLLRNDYTFGSGTRLTVV.